This TCR beta chain was recorded in a study of cytomegalovirus exposure and HLA in healthy donors. Study-level findings and limits: DRB1 had the most TCR associations and HLA-C the fewest, a later analysis found, with rates varying by HLA locus.

Researchers ran the PCR with 60 Vbeta and 13 Jbeta primers. The assay was immunoSEQ multiplex PCR, and TCRdb's table has in-frame clones only and misses some. This sample yields about 160,000 clones, of which approximately 70% are seen a single time; 1.5% to 2% belongs to the top ten. CDR1 is MNHEY, CDR2 SMNVEV, per germline (reference sequence). The CDR3 totals 15 residues. Trimming removed 3 bases at V and 0 bases at J, with 9 bases between. As concerns this clone: Its antigen is currently unknown.

The sample taken for sequencing was PBMCs. This chain connects TRBV27 to TRBJ2-1; maybe TRBD2 (5 bases). This clonotype was sampled from a woman aged 18-29 years in good health and CMV-seronegative. The DNA for the CDR3 is TGTGCCAGCAGTTTGAGGGATGGCTCCTACAATGAGCAGTTCTTC. It codes for CASSLRDGSYNEQFF.